The TCR gamma chain described here comes from a study of intestinal T cells in coeliac disease (dated by TCRdb to 2018 to 2021). Background on the whole study: Coeliac patients were much younger than controls, with mean ages of approximately 16.0 versus 55 years in the TRG cohort. In the TCR-delta (TRD) cohort, there were duodenal biopsies from about ten coeliac disease patients and about ten non-coeliac controls. A second, larger TCR-gamma (TRG) cohort included duodenal biopsies from approximately 33 coeliac disease patients and roughly 23 non-coeliac controls.

The library was produced with multiplex PCR. Sequenced on an Ion Torrent PGM. TRG repertoires were amplified from 200 ng of biopsy DNA with the LymphoTrack kit, in which Illumina adapters are carried by the primers. TRG amplicons were cleaned up with AMPure XP beads, measured on a 2100 Bioanalyzer, and combined in equimolar amounts. An Ion PGM instrument was used to sequence the TRG libraries. Turning to the authors' computational methods: Reads in which more than 10% of nucleotides fell below the per-patient third-quartile quality score were removed with FastX. Reads were aligned with IMGT/HighV-QUEST to assign V, D and J genes, identify CDR3 regions and assess functionality. After the sequences were translated into amino acids, every sequence predicted to be non-functional was thrown out. CDR3s were broken into kmers both with and without positional annotation, kmer frequencies were analysed by PCA, and samples were clustered using each of the 1023 combinations of PCs 1-10. Leave-one-out cross-validation was used to validate the classification, with parameters re-optimised on the remaining samples in each round. Using the vegan R package, Shannon diversity was calculated from repeated random subsamples whose size matched the lowest read count. TCRdb recomputed clones from the public reads with CATT; identical DNA rows were then combined. Clone size and V and J calls follow TCRdb, not the original study. For this sample the table gives about 730 gamma-chain clones, of which about 48% were detected only once. About 22% of the sample rests with the top ten.

Results and caveats for the whole study, not just this receptor: FFPE-derived DNA was found to be relatively degraded, and loss of a proportion of TCR sequences in each sample was likely caused by this degradation. TRD kmer-based clustering correctly classified all 20 or so biopsies in training, with a reported leave-one-out accuracy of about 91%. Coeliac and control groups differed significantly in age, although an age-split analysis did not yield significant classification. Of roughly 54 biopsies, around 51 (approximately 94%) were correctly classified by TRG clustering, which had a reported leave-one-out accuracy of about 90%. Repeated CDR3 amino acid sequences could not be distinguished from PCR duplicates in the analysis.

This clone occurred once. Its antigen is still unknown. Base qualities are not at hand, and no much larger clone is one base apart. One read amounts to weak evidence. Genomic DNA was extracted with the QIAamp DNA FFPE tissue kit from ten 5-um FFPE scrolls per case. To test whether coeliac disease could be classified from the TCR repertoire, the study used duodenal biopsies that were formalin-fixed paraffin-embedded, fully anonymised, and surplus to diagnostic needs. The sequence was collected from a human donor with celiac disease. Input material: a duodenal biopsy.

The DNA is TGTGCCATCCTCGGCTTTAAGAAACTCTTT. Translation gives CAILGFKKLF. The rearranged segments are TRGV8 and TRGJ1 or TRGJ2. The cysteine opens and the phenylalanine closes a CDR3 of 10 amino acids. Only CDR3 DNA is held: 30 bases, read in frame from base 1. V is pruned by 11 bases and J by 9 bases, leaving 10 bases of the junction without a gene match. For CDR1 and CDR2, the germline V gene lists VENAVY and YDSYNSRV.